Below are 17 T cell receptor beta chains sequenced from a single sample in a study of blood T cell repertoires in COVID-19. Data came from immunoSEQ multiplex PCR; TCRdb stores just in-frame clones and leaves some out. The sample has roughly 100,000 clones, roughly nine tenths seen once; the top ten hold 5% to 6.5%. Sequencing used peripheral blood. The receptors were sampled from a woman aged 45 to 65 with COVID-19, enrolled during active disease.

The chain joins TRBV5-4 to TRBJ2-7; 10 bases map to TRBD1. Unmatched junction bases numbered 7, after V lost 4 bases and J lost 3 bases. This CDR3 is built from 15 residues. Germline values: CDR1 SGHNT, CDR2 YYREEE (reference sequence). CDR3 sequence reads: CASSRGQGIFYEQYF. The CDR3 bases are TGTGCCAGCAGCAGGGGACAGGGGATTTTCTACGAGCAGTACTTC.

The chain links TRBV2 to TRBJ1-2; perhaps TRBD1 as D (6 bases). Germline CDR1 SNHLY, CDR2 FYNNEI. V was clipped by 6 bases and J by 0 bases, with 11 bases between them. The CDR3 runs 14 residues. The chain's CDR3 is CASRTTGPNYGYTF. The DNA for the CDR3 is TGTGCCAGCAGAACCACAGGGCCTAACTATGGCTACACCTTC.

The chain carries TRBV5-1 and TRBJ1-1; D gene ambiguous. CDR1 and CDR2 from the germline V gene are SGHRS and YFSETQ. V lost 0 bases and J lost 0, with 6 bases in between. This CDR3 comprises 14 residues. DNA of the CDR3: TGCGCCAGCAGCTTGGGGACTGTGAACACTGAAGCTTTCTTT. Translation gives CASSLGTVNTEAFF.

This clone was seen only a few times. V gene TRBV4-3 combines with J gene TRBJ1-2; D might be TRBD1 (5 bases). The V end lost 0 bases, the J end lost 1 base, and 9 bases lay between the germline ends. Germline V gene data show CDR1 as LGHNA and CDR2 as YSLEER. This CDR3 has 15 residues. CDR3 in DNA: TGCGCCAGCAGCCAAGAAACAGGCATTAACTATGGCTACACCTTC. Translating gives CASSQETGINYGYTF.

The chain is built from TRBV5-1 and TRBJ2-7, with 7 bases identical to TRBD1. The V and J ends lost 4 bases and 0 bases, in that order; junction bases with no gene match: 10. This CDR3 region has 16 residues. Germline CDR1 reads SGHRS; CDR2 reads YFSETQ. DNA of the CDR3: TGCGCCAGCAGCATCAACCTTGGACAGGCCTCCTACGAGCAGTACTTC. This encodes CASSINLGQASYEQYF.

The J gene is TRBJ2-2, the V gene TRBV5-1, with 7 bases that match TRBD1. Germline loops: CDR1 SGHRS, CDR2 YFSETQ. This CDR3 is built from 14 residues. J gave up 4 bases and V 4 bases, and 4 bases lay outside the gene matches. CDR3 sequence: CASSQGGVTGELFF. The DNA of the CDR3 is TGCGCCAGCAGCCAAGGGGGCGTCACCGGGGAGCTGTTTTTT.

The CDR3 DNA is TGTGCCAGCAGCTCCGGGACAAGAGATACGCAGTATTTT. This codes for CASSSGTRDTQYF. The V call is TRBV7-2, the J call TRBJ2-3, with D possibly TRBD1 on 6 matching bases. CDR1 is SGHTA, CDR2 FQGNSA, per germline. Trimming pared 4 bases from V and 5 bases from J, leaving 10 bases between. The CDR3 spans 13 residues.

CDR3 bases: TGTGCCAGCAGTTTATCTGAAATCCTTGGGACAGGGGCCAACTATGGCTACACCTTC. Protein: CASSLSEILGTGANYGYTF. The chain couples TRBV27 to TRBJ1-2; 10 nucleotides match TRBD1. The junction had 12 bases not matched to a gene; V was cut back by 0 bases and J by 2 bases. This CDR3 has 19 amino acids. Germline V CDR1 and CDR2: MNHEY, SMNVEV (reference sequence).

The V and J genes are TRBV4-2 and TRBJ1-4; D is uncertain. The CDR3 runs 14 residues. V was pared by 0 bases and J by 7 bases, with 9 bases between. Germline CDR1 is LGHNA and CDR2 is YNFKEQ. CDR3 sequence (DNA): TGTGCCAGCAGCCAAGATCTCCTGTCTGAAAAACTGTTTTTT. It codes for CASSQDLLSEKLFF.

CDR3 protein: CASSFQGRDTEAFF. The DNA of the CDR3 is TGCGCCAGCAGCTTTCAGGGGCGGGACACTGAAGCTTTCTTT. This sequence joins TRBV5-1 and TRBJ1-1; possibly TRBD1 for D (6 bases). Per the germline V gene, CDR1 is SGHRS and CDR2 is YFSETQ. There are 14 residues in the CDR3. Trimming removed 2 bases at V and 3 bases at J, with 11 bases between.

This chain links TRBV6-5 with TRBJ2-6, with TRBD1 as a possible D gene (6 bases). The CDR3 consists of 15 residues. V lost 7 bases and J lost 1, with 11 bases in between. CDR1 and CDR2 from the germline V gene are MNHEY and SVGAGI. The DNA for the CDR3 is TGTGCCAGCACGATACAGGGATCTGGGGCCAACGTCCTGACTTTC. Translation gives CASTIQGSGANVLTF.

The chain employs TRBV11-3 and TRBJ2-7; 9 bases map to TRBD1. V lost 3 bases to trimming and J lost 7 bases; unmatched junction nucleotides: 7. CDR1 and CDR2 from the germline V gene are SGHNT and YENEEA. CDR3 length equals 14 residues. As DNA, the CDR3 is TGTGCCAGCAGCTTTGGGACAGGGTTTGATGAGCAGTACTTC. The encoded protein is CASSFGTGFDEQYF.

This chain uses TRBV27 with TRBJ1-6, with D tentatively TRBD1 (5 bases). V shed 5 bases and J shed 10 bases, with 6 bases lying between them. The CDR3 runs to 11 residues. CDR1 MNHEY and CDR2 SMNVEV come from the germline V gene (reference sequence). The CDR3 protein is CASSGASPLHF. The CDR3 DNA sequence: TGTGCCAGCAGTGGGGCCTCACCCCTCCACTTT.

This rearrangement joins TRBV6-1 to TRBJ1-5; D might be TRBD1 (6 bases). Germline CDR1 MNHNS, CDR2 SASEGT. The V and J ends lost 1 base and 3 bases respectively, with 10 bases between them. The CDR3 covers 15 residues. The DNA for the CDR3 is TGTGCCAGCAGTGAAGGACAGGACTCCAATCAGCCCCAGCATTTT. Protein product: CASSEGQDSNQPQHF.

The rearrangement uses TRBV5-1 and TRBJ1-2; D is possibly TRBD1 (5 bases). Germline CDR1 reads SGHRS; CDR2 reads YFSETQ. This CDR3 region has 12 residues. Deletions cut 4 bases from V and 4 bases from J, with 8 bases between. CDR3 loop: CASSPDSYGYTF. CDR3 DNA sequence: TGCGCCAGCAGCCCCGACAGCTATGGCTACACCTTC.

The chain carries TRBV7-3 and TRBJ2-3; D might be TRBD1 (6 bases). Trimming left V 1 base short and J 3 bases short, with 14 bases between. CDR3 length: 16 residues. Germline V gene lookup returns CDR1 SGHTA and CDR2 FQGTGA. The CDR3 region is CASSLKQGIGTDTQYF. DNA of the CDR3: TGTGCCAGCAGCTTAAAACAGGGAATTGGGACAGATACGCAGTATTTT. The full variable domain, completed using reference TRBV7-3 and TRBJ2-3, is GAGVSQTPSNKVTEKGKYVELRCDPISGHTALYWYRQSLGQGPEFLIYFQGTGAADDSGLPNDRFFAVRPEGSVSTLKIQRTERGDSAVYLCASSLKQGIGTDTQYFGPGTRLTVL.

The chain links TRBV29-1 to TRBJ1-1; 9 bases align to TRBD1. Germline V CDR1 and CDR2: SQVTM, ANQGSEA. The trim removed 4 bases at V and 5 bases at J, leaving 2 bases unmatched. This CDR3 region has 12 residues. CDR3: CSVGQGGTEAFF. CDR3 coding DNA: TGCAGCGTTGGACAGGGGGGAACTGAAGCTTTCTTT.